Presented here are 6 T cell receptor beta chains from one specimen sequenced in a study of T cells in Graves' hyperthyroidism and ophthalmopathy. It was RNA transcripts that yielded the amplified TCR beta CDR3 regions. Researchers ran a first-round RT-PCR on the TCR CDR3 using the HTBI primer set. One entry per CDR3 protein results from TCRdb running MiXCR on the multiplex PCR reads. Here the sample spans fewer than 450,000 distinct CDR3 sequences, 17% being singletons. The sequenced sample consisted of blood. Source of these receptors: a woman under 40 with Graves' hyperthyroidism that later progressed to Graves' ophthalmopathy.

The chain recombines TRBV14 with TRBJ1-2; D is unclear. Germline V gene data show CDR1 as SGHDN and CDR2 as FVKESK. This CDR3 spans 14 amino acids. V dropped 4 bases and J dropped 7 bases, with 16 bases sitting between them. This CDR3 is CASSLSRTWGGYTF. In DNA, the CDR3 is TGTGCCAGCAGCCTCTCTCGGACGTGGGGTGGCTACACCTTC.

This clonotype was recorded at least ten times. This chain connects TRBV24-1 to TRBJ2-5; D not resolved. V lost 2 bases, J lost 3 bases, and 6 bases lay in between. The CDR3 has 13 amino acids. Looked up from germline, CDR1 is KGHDR and CDR2 is SFDVKD. CDR3: CATSDSLKETQYF. CDR3 sequence (DNA): TGTGCCACCAGTGATTCCCTGAAAGAGACCCAGTACTTC.

There are a few counts of this clonotype. V and J are TRBV6-1 and TRBJ1-1, with 9 bases lining up with TRBD1. The CDR3 has 16 amino acids. Germline V CDR1 and CDR2: MNHNS, SASEGT. Trimming took 6 bases from V and 4 from J; bases not matched to a gene: 12. This CDR3 is CASRHYRGRGSTEAFF. For the CDR3, the DNA is TGTGCCAGCAGGCATTACAGGGGGCGAGGGTCCACTGAAGCTTTCTTT.

This clonotype showed up just a few times. The V and J genes are TRBV7-9 and TRBJ2-2; perhaps D is TRBD1 or TRBD2 (5 bases each). With 5 bases removed from V and 4 bases from J, the gap between germline ends came to 17 bases. Germline assignment: CDR1 SEHNR and CDR2 FQNEAQ (reference sequence). The CDR3 length is 16 residues. CDR3 loop: CASSPGPGRSTGELFF. In DNA form, the CDR3 reads TGTGCCAGCAGCCCCGGCCCGGGACGGAGCACCGGGGAGCTGTTTTTT.

This clonotype was seen repeatedly, ten times or more. The chain recombines TRBV2 with TRBJ2-7; no firm D call. Trimming removed 4 bases from V and 3 bases from J, with 4 bases in between. Germline V gives CDR1 SNHLY, CDR2 FYNNEI. The CDR3 length is 11 residues. The CDR3 loop reads CASSARYEQYF. CDR3 coding DNA: TGTGCCAGCAGTGCCCGCTACGAGCAGTACTTC.

This clonotype was counted at least ten times. The chain has TRBV5-1 and TRBJ2-5; TRBD2 agrees at 14 bases. There are 17 residues in the CDR3. Germline assignment: CDR1 SGHRS and CDR2 YFSETQ. With V trimmed by 4 bases and J by 1 base, 6 bases remained unmatched. CDR3 in amino acids: CASSGGLAGGTQETQYF. As DNA, the CDR3 is TGCGCCAGCAGCGGCGGACTAGCGGGGGGTACCCAAGAGACCCAGTACTTC. The full variable domain, with the rest looked up from reference TRBV5-1 and TRBJ2-5, is KAGVTQTPRYLIKTRGQQVTLSCSPISGHRSVSWYQQTPGQGLQFLFEYFSETQRNKGNFPGRFSGRQFSNSRSEMNVSTLELGDSALYLCASSGGLAGGTQETQYFGPGTRLLVL.